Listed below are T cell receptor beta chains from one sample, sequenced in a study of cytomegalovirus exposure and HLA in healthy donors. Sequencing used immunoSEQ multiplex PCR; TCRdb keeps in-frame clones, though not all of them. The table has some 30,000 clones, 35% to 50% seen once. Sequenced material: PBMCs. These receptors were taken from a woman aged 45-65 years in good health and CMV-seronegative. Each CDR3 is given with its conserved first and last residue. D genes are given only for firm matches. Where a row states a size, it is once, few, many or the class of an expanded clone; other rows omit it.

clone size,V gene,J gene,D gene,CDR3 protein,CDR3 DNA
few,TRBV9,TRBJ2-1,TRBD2,CASSPQVGDYQFF,TGTGCCAGCAGCCCTCAGGTGGGGGACTACCAGTTCTTC
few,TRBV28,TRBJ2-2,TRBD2,CASSFRTSGVNTGELFF,TGTGCCAGCAGTTTCCGGACTAGCGGAGTGAACACCGGGGAGCTGTTTTTT
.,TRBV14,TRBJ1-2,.,CASSLQGPGGYTF,TGTGCCAGCAGTCTCCAGGGGCCAGGGGGCTACACCTTC
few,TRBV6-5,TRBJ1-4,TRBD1,CASSYRDSEKLFF,TGTGCCAGCAGTTACCGGGACAGTGAAAAACTGTTTTTT
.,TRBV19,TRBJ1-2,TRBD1,CASSSMTGGDRGYTF,TGTGCCAGTAGTTCCATGACAGGGGGTGATAGAGGCTACACCTTC
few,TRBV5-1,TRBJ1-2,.,CASSLGEGYYGYTF,TGCGCCAGCAGCTTGGGGGAGGGCTACTATGGCTACACCTTC
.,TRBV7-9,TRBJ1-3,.,CASRPGSGNTIYF,TGTGCCAGCAGGCCGGGGTCTGGAAACACCATATATTTT
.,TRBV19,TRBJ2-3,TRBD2,CASSMTRGGDTQYF,TGTGCCAGTAGTATGACCCGGGGGGGAGATACGCAGTATTTT
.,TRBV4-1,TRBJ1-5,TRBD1,CASSQSGQASNQPQHF,TGCGCCAGCAGCCAATCCGGACAGGCTAGCAATCAGCCCCAGCATTTT
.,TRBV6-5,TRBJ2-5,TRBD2,CASSGGETQYF,TGTGCCAGTTCGGGGGGGGAGACCCAGTACTTC
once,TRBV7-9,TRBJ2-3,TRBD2,CASSLGGTSGIRGTQYF,TGTGCCAGCAGCTTAGGGGGGACTAGCGGGATCCGGGGTACGCAGTATTTT
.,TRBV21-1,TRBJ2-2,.,CASSKDERGCTGELFF,TGTGCCAGCAGCAAAGATGAGCGGGGGTGCACCGGGGAGCTGTTTTTT
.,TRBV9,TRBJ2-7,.,CASSVVGHSYEQYF,TGTGCCAGCAGCGTAGTGGGCCACTCCTACGAGCAGTACTTC
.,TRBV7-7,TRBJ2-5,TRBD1,CASSMGQGETQYF,TGTGCCAGCAGCATGGGACAGGGAGAGACCCAGTACTTC
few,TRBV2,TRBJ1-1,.,CASSEGGRTEAFF,TGTGCCAGCAGTGAAGGGGGAAGGACAGAAGCTTTCTTT
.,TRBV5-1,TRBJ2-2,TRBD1,CASSRPADRYLTGELFF,TGCGCCAGCAGCCGACCCGCGGACAGGTATCTCACCGGGGAGCTGTTTTTT
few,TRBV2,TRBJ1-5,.,CASSEGDTVYGPQHF,TGTGCCAGCAGTGAGGGGGACACTGTTTATGGGCCCCAGCATTTT
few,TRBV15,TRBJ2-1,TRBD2,CATSRGGLGTYNEQFF,TGTGCCACCAGCAGGGGGGGACTAGGGACCTACAATGAGCAGTTCTTC
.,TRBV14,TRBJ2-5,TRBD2,CASSQEYGGGSQETQYF,TGTGCCAGCAGCCAAGAGTATGGCGGGGGGTCCCAAGAGACCCAGTACTTC
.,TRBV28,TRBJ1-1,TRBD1,CASSSTGRRTEAFF,TGTGCCAGCAGTTCGACAGGGCGGCGCACTGAAGCTTTCTTT
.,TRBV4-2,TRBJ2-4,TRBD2,CASSQGGLAGGRAKNIQYF,TGTGCCAGCAGCCAGGGAGGACTAGCGGGAGGTAGGGCCAAAAACATTCAGTACTTC
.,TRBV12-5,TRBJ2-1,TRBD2,CASGIGLADNNEQFF,TGTGCTAGTGGTATCGGACTAGCGGACAACAATGAGCAGTTCTTC
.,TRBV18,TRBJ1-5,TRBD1,CASSPQGAGVQPQHF,TGTGCCAGCTCACCGCAGGGGGCCGGCGTTCAGCCCCAGCATTTT
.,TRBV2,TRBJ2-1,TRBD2,CASRLAGAYYNEQFF,TGTGCCAGTAGACTAGCGGGGGCCTACTACAATGAGCAGTTCTTC
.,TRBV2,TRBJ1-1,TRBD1,CASRGDRKNTEAFF,TGTGCCAGCAGGGGGGACAGAAAAAACACTGAAGCTTTCTTT
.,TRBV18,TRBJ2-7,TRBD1,CASSPAGTGAYEQYF,TGCGCCAGCTCACCCGCCGGGACAGGGGCCTACGAGCAGTACTTC
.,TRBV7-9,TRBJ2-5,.,CASSRRRRETQYF,TGTGCCAGCAGCCGTAGGAGAAGAGAGACCCAGTACTTC
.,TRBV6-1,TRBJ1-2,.,CASSDSQGPGYTF,TGTGCCAGCAGTGACTCCCAGGGTCCTGGCTACACCTTC
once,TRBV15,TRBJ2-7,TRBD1,CATSRATQGINEQYF,TGTGCCACCAGCAGAGCAACACAGGGGATCAACGAGCAGTACTTC
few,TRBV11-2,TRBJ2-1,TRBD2,CASSSTSGGLSSYNEQFF,TGTGCCAGCAGCTCGACTAGCGGGGGGTTGAGCTCCTACAATGAGCAGTTCTTC
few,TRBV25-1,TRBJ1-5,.,CASSESLNQPQHF,TGTGCCAGCAGTGAGAGTCTCAATCAGCCCCAGCATTTT
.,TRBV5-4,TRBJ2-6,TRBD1,CASSRTGPGANVLTF,TGTGCCAGCAGCCGGACAGGGCCTGGGGCCAACGTCCTGACTTTC
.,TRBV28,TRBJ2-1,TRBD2,CASSSLAGSSYNEQFF,TGTGCCAGCAGTTCTCTAGCGGGAAGCTCCTACAATGAGCAGTTCTTC